Listed below are T cell receptor beta chains from one sample, sequenced in a study of blood T cell repertoires in COVID-19. TCRdb keeps only in-frame clones here, not all; method: immunoSEQ multiplex PCR. In the table there are approximately 58,000 clones, more than 80% of which are singletons. Source material: peripheral blood. These TCRs come from a man aged 60-69 years with COVID-19, enrolled during active disease. Each CDR3 is given with its conserved first and last residue. Fields, in order: V gene, CDR3 length, clone size, J gene, D gene, CDR3 protein, CDR3 DNA. A D gene is named only where the DNA matches it firmly. Expanded clones get a size class; other rows say once, few or many, or leave the size out.

TRBV11-2	16	-	TRBJ2-7	-	CASSLGLRERSYEQYF	TGTGCCAGCAGCTTAGGCCTACGGGAGAGATCCTACGAGCAGTACTTC
TRBV5-4	14	few	TRBJ1-6	TRBD1	CASSLGDRNSPLHF	TGTGCCAGCAGCTTAGGGGACAGGAATTCACCCCTCCACTTT
TRBV27	14	-	TRBJ1-1	-	CASTSGTEGTEAFF	TGTGCCAGCACCTCCGGGACGGAGGGGACTGAAGCTTTCTTT
TRBV18	14	-	TRBJ1-1	-	CASSPMGGDTEAFF	TGTGCCAGCTCACCGATGGGAGGTGACACTGAAGCTTTCTTT
TRBV19	14	-	TRBJ2-2	-	CASSVTSGTGELFF	TGTGCCAGTAGTGTTACTAGTGGCACCGGGGAGCTGTTTTTT
TRBV9	16	-	TRBJ1-3	TRBD1	CASSIGQGASGNTIYF	TGTGCCAGCAGCATCGGACAGGGGGCTTCGGGAAACACCATATATTTT
TRBV25-1	12	-	TRBJ2-3	-	CASAGITDTQYF	TGTGCCAGCGCGGGAATCACAGATACGCAGTATTTT
TRBV27	16	-	TRBJ1-2	-	CASSLYPPGGLGGYTF	TGTGCCAGCAGTCTATACCCCCCGGGGGGATTAGGTGGCTACACCTTC
TRBV5-1	15	-	TRBJ2-7	-	CASSLSGGQNHEQYF	TGCGCCAGCAGCTTGTCCGGGGGTCAAAACCACGAGCAGTACTTC
TRBV5-4	12	-	TRBJ1-5	-	CASSLDSQPQHF	TGTGCCAGCAGCTTGGATAGTCAGCCCCAGCATTTT
TRBV29-1	15	-	TRBJ2-5	TRBD2	CSIGTSGGAWETQYF	TGCAGCATAGGGACTAGCGGGGGGGCGTGGGAGACCCAGTACTTC
TRBV5-4	19	once	TRBJ1-3	TRBD1	CASSPGPGQGNSSGNTIYF	TGTGCCAGCAGCCCAGGGCCGGGACAGGGAAATTCCTCTGGAAACACCATATATTTT
TRBV2	15	few	TRBJ2-6	-	CASMPQPSGANVLTF	TGTGCCAGCATGCCACAACCGTCTGGGGCCAACGTCCTGACTTTC
TRBV4-1	15	-	TRBJ2-3	-	CASSHFQASTDTQYF	TGCGCCAGCAGCCATTTCCAGGCTAGCACAGATACGCAGTATTTT
TRBV11-2	13	-	TRBJ1-1	-	CASSAGLNTEAFF	TGTGCCAGCAGCGCAGGGCTGAACACTGAAGCTTTCTTT
TRBV5-1	16	-	TRBJ1-1	TRBD1	CASSFGPGQMNTEAFF	TGCGCCAGCAGCTTTGGTCCGGGACAGATGAACACTGAAGCTTTCTTT
TRBV12-3/TRBV12-4	13	-	TRBJ2-7	TRBD2	CASSLQREREQYF	TGTGCCAGCAGTTTACAGCGGGAGCGCGAGCAGTACTTC
TRBV7-2	14	-	TRBJ1-2	-	CASSLDGRRGGYTF	TGTGCCAGCAGCTTAGACGGGCGCAGGGGTGGCTACACCTTC
TRBV7-9	16	few	TRBJ1-6	TRBD1	CASSPDRGGGNSPLHF	TGTGCCAGCAGCCCCGACAGGGGAGGCGGAAATTCACCCCTCCACTTT
TRBV19	17	once	TRBJ2-6	-	CASSTRTRTEGANVLTF	TGTGCCAGTAGTACCCGGACACGGACGGAGGGGGCCAACGTCCTGACTTTC
TRBV21-1	15	-	TRBJ2-3	-	CASSETGASTDTQYF	TGTGCCAGCAGCGAGACAGGGGCGAGCACAGATACGCAGTATTTT
TRBV6-1	15	-	TRBJ2-1	TRBD1	CASSEGRTGNNEQFF	TGTGCCAGCAGTGAAGGCCGGACAGGGAACAATGAGCAGTTCTTC
TRBV18	15	-	TRBJ1-2	TRBD1	CASSPPSRGDYGYTF	TGTGCCAGCTCACCACCGTCCAGGGGGGACTATGGCTACACCTTC
TRBV7-2	13	-	TRBJ2-7	-	CASSSNTGYEQYF	TGTGCCAGCAGCTCAAATACAGGGTACGAGCAGTACTTC
TRBV7-2	13	-	TRBJ2-5	TRBD1	CASSADREETQYF	TGTGCCAGCAGCGCAGACAGGGAAGAGACCCAGTACTTC
TRBV29-1	12	-	TRBJ2-5	-	CSVGQGRETQYF	TGCAGCGTTGGGCAGGGTAGGGAGACCCAGTACTTC
TRBV5-4	17	-	TRBJ1-3	-	CASSLVAGSSSGNTIYF	TGTGCCAGCAGCTTGGTTGCAGGGTCCAGCTCTGGAAACACCATATATTTT
TRBV19	16	-	TRBJ2-3	TRBD2	CASSGGGGGNTDTQYF	TGTGCCAGTAGCGGGGGGGGCGGAGGTAACACAGATACGCAGTATTTT
TRBV18	16	-	TRBJ2-7	TRBD1	CASSPAAGTGSYEQYF	TGTGCCAGCTCACCAGCCGCGGGGACAGGGTCCTACGAGCAGTACTTC
TRBV3-1/TRBV3-2	15	-	TRBJ1-1	TRBD1	CASSRDSQMNTEAFF	TGTGCCAGCAGCCGGGACAGCCAAATGAACACTGAAGCTTTCTTT
TRBV23-1	14	-	TRBJ2-7	TRBD2	CASSPSGRGYEQYF	TGCGCCAGCAGTCCTTCGGGGAGGGGATACGAGCAGTACTTC
TRBV3-1/TRBV3-2	17	once	TRBJ2-7	TRBD2	CASSQGGRLAGANEQYF	TGTGCCAGCAGCCAAGGCGGGAGGCTAGCGGGGGCCAACGAGCAGTACTTC
TRBV9	14	-	TRBJ2-7	-	CASSGGGTQYEQYF	TGTGCCAGCAGCGGGGGTGGGACTCAATACGAGCAGTACTTC
TRBV6-5	14	few	TRBJ2-7	-	CASSSPLLPYEQYF	TGTGCCAGCAGTAGCCCCCTACTTCCCTACGAGCAGTACTTC
TRBV6-1	16	-	TRBJ2-7	-	CASSKASESRSYEQYF	TGTGCCAGCAGTAAAGCATCGGAGAGTCGCTCCTACGAGCAGTACTTC
TRBV27	12	few	TRBJ1-1	-	CATSGGNTEAFF	TGTGCCACCTCGGGAGGGAACACTGAAGCTTTCTTT
TRBV5-4	16	-	TRBJ2-7	TRBD2	CASSLDGGGATYEQYF	TGTGCCAGCAGCTTGGATGGCGGGGGGGCTACCTACGAGCAGTACTTC
TRBV19	13	-	TRBJ1-2	-	CASRGQTYYGYTF	TGTGCCAGTAGAGGACAGACTTATTATGGCTACACCTTC
TRBV7-2	13	-	TRBJ2-7	-	CASSPSGGYEQYF	TGTGCCAGCAGCCCTTCCGGCGGCTACGAGCAGTACTTC
TRBV5-8	14	-	TRBJ2-5	TRBD2	CASRSGAGVETQYF	TGTGCCAGCAGGTCAGGAGCGGGGGTAGAGACCCAGTACTTC
TRBV7-2	13	-	TRBJ2-6	-	CASSFAGANVLTF	TGTGCCAGCAGCTTCGCTGGGGCCAACGTCCTGACTTTC